This T cell receptor (beta chain) was retrieved from a study of technical replicates of blood from a few donors. Method: immunoSEQ multiplex PCR; TCRdb's copy keeps in-frame clones and lacks some. The data contain 35,000 to 50,000 clones, around 96% of them seen just once; the ten biggest clones take up around 0.38%. This receptor was taken from a human donor in good health. The sample taken for sequencing was T cells isolated from PBMCs.

The CDR3 reads CASSRLSRDRLNEQFF. In nucleotides, the CDR3 is TGTGCCAGCAGCCGGCTGTCTCGGGATAGATTGAATGAGCAGTTCTTC. The rearrangement links TRBV7-2 to TRBJ2-1, with a tentative D call TRBD2 (5 bases). Germline values: CDR1 SGHTA, CDR2 FQGNSA. The CDR3 has 16 residues. The V end lost 5 bases, the J end lost 7 bases, and 21 bases lay between the germline ends.